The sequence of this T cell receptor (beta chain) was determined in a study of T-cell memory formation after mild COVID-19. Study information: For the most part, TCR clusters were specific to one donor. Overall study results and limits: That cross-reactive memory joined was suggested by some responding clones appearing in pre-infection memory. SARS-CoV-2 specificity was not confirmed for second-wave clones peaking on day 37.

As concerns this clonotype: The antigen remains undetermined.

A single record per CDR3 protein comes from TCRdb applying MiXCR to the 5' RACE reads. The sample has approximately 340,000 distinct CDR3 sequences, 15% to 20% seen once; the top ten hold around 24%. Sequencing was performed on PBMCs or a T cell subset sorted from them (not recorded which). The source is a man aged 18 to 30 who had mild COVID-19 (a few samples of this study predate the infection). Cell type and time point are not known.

CDR3 DNA: TGCGCCAGCAGCCAAGGGCGTTACAGGGGACGATCCTTTACCGGGGAGCTGTTTTTT. It specifies CASSQGRYRGRSFTGELFF. V usage is TRBV4-1 and J usage is TRBJ2-2; 7 bases agree with TRBD1. Germline V gives CDR1 MGHRA, CDR2 YSYEKL. The CDR3 runs to 19 residues. With V trimmed by 1 base and J by 5 bases, 16 bases remained unmatched.